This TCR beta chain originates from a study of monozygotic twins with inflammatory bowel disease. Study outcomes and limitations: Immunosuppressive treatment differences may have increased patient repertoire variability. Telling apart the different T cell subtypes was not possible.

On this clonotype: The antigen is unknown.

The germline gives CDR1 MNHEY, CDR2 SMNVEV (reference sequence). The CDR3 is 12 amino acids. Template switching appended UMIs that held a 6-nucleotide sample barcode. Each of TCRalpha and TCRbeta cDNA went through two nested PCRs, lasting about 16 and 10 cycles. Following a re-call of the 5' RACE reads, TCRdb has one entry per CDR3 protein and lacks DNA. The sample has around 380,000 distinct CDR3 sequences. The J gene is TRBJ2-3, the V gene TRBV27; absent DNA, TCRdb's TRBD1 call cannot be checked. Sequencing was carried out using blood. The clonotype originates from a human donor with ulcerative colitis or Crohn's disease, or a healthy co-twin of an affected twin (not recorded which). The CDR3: CASSFYPGTQYF.